This T cell receptor beta chain was sequenced for a study of cytomegalovirus exposure and HLA in healthy donors. With 60 Vbeta and 13 Jbeta primers, the PCR was carried out. Sequenced by immunoSEQ multiplex PCR; TCRdb stores in-frame clones only, minus some. The data contain around 120,000 clones, about 80% of them singletons. The CDR3 covers 17 residues. V gave up 9 bases and J gave up 0 bases; unmatched junction bases: 16. The V gene's germline CDR1 is LNHDA and CDR2 SQIVND (reference sequence). Sequencing was performed on PBMCs. This receptor was identified in a human donor in good health. The genes are TRBV19 and TRBJ1-1; TRBD1 matches at 7 bases. The CDR3 loop reads CASNRWTGGGMNTEAFF. As DNA, the CDR3 is TGTGCCAGCAACCGGTGGACAGGCGGGGGGATGAACACTGAAGCTTTCTTT.